Below are 4 T cell receptor beta chains sequenced from a single sample in a study of CD8 T cells in Susac syndrome. Reverse transcription of about 0.5 to 1 ug RNA was carried out with random hexamers. TCRdb fed the immunoSEQ multiplex PCR reads into MiXCR, producing one record per CDR3 protein. Of hundreds of thousands of distinct CDR3 sequences listed, just under 95% are singletons. Sequencing was performed on CD4+ T cells from PBMCs. These receptor sequences come from a human donor with multiple sclerosis.

The chain employs TRBV5-1 and TRBJ2-3, with 9 bases that match TRBD1. CDR1 is SGHRS, CDR2 YFSETQ, per germline. The CDR3 has 15 residues. Trimming removed 0 bases from V and 3 bases from J; junction bases left unmatched: 2. The CDR3 nucleotides are TGCGCCAGCAGCTTGGGGGACAGGGCGACAGATACGCAGTATTTT. It specifies CASSLGDRATDTQYF.

The chain recombines TRBV19 with TRBJ2-2, with D hard to call. The CDR3 consists of 11 residues. The ends were cut back, 5 bases at V and 8 bases at J, with 6 bases in the middle. CDR1 is LNHDA and CDR2 is SQIVND in the germline V gene (reference sequence). DNA for the CDR3: TGTGCCAGTAGTCAGACTGGGGAGCTGTTTTTT. Translation: CASSQTGELFF.

This clonotype was detected only once. This CDR3 reads CAISETSLETQYF. The CDR3 DNA is TGTGCCATCAGTGAGACTAGTTTGGAGACCCAGTACTTC. The genes are TRBV10-3 and TRBJ2-5, with D possibly TRBD2 on 5 matching bases. CDR3 length equals 13 residues. Germline V gene lookup returns CDR1 ENHRY and CDR2 SYGVKD. Trimming removed 2 bases at V and 5 bases at J, with 9 bases between.

The chain couples TRBV11-2 to TRBJ2-3, with D possibly TRBD1 on 5 matching bases. The germline gives CDR1 SGHAT, CDR2 FQNNGV. This CDR3 comprises 14 residues. Trimming took off 5 bases at V and 1 base at J, with 10 bases between the two ends. This CDR3 reads CASSEGVRTDTQYF. The CDR3 nucleotides read TGTGCCAGCAGCGAAGGGGTCCGCACAGATACGCAGTATTTT.